The T cell receptor (beta chain) described here comes from a study of T cell responses to AZD1222 COVID-19 vaccine. Study-level background: Pooling covered second doses at about 4 or about 12 weeks.

V shed 6 bases and J shed 8 bases, with 14 bases lying between them. This CDR3 is built from 13 residues. CDR1 is SQVTM and CDR2 is ANQGSEA in the germline V gene. This table comes from immunoSEQ multiplex PCR, and its TCRdb copy is limited to in-frame clones, with some not included. Among fewer than 200,000 clones listed, approximately 92% were seen once. Study-wide results and limits: Nearly half of unique spike-specific TCRs reportedly avoided B.1.351 and B.1.1.7 mutated regions.

With respect to this clone: Its cognate antigen is unknown.

The origin of this receptor is an adult in good health. This specimen consisted of peripheral blood, obtained on day 0 of AZD1222 vaccination. This chain uses TRBV29-1 with TRBJ1-6; the D gene is possibly TRBD1 (5 bases). For the CDR3, the DNA is TGCAGCGTAGCGCAGGGTATCGATTCACCCCTCCACTTT. This encodes CSVAQGIDSPLHF.